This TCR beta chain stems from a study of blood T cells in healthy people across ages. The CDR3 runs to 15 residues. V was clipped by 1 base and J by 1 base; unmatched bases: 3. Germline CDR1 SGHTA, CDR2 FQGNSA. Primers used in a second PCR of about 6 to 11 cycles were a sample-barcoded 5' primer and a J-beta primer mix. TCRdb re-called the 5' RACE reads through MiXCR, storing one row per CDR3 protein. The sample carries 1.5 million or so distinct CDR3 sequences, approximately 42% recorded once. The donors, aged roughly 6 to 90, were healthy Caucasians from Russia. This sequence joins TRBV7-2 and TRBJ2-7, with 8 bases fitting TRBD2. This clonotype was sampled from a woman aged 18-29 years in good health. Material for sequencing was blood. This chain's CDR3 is CASSLGTSKSYEQYF. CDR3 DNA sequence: TGTGCCAGCAGCTTAGGGACTAGCAAATCCTACGAGCAGTACTTC.